Sequencing of this TCR beta chain was carried out in a study of identical twins. Notes on the study in general: Modelling approaches yielded underestimates of out-of-frame TCR alpha sharing between monozygotic twins.

TCRdb processed the 5' RACE reads anew with MiXCR; each CDR3 protein has one entry. The data hold fewer than 900,000 distinct CDR3 sequences, with over 20% observed a single time. This clonotype has ten or more counts. Its antigen remains unknown. The germline V gene encodes CDR1 SGHAT and CDR2 FQNNGV. The CDR3 runs 13 residues. The V and J ends lost 3 bases and 6 bases respectively, with 11 bases between them. The data were also submitted as part of a second study, on T cells expressing NK-cell markers. Per that study: Sorted CD3+CD56+NKG2C+, CD3+CD56+NKG2C- and CD3+CD56-NKG2C+ T cells provided the TCR beta repertoires.

The origin of this receptor is a young woman in good health. Input material: PBMCs. The chain employs TRBV11-2 and TRBJ2-5; D unclear. CDR3 loop: CASSLDPLQTQYF. CDR3 in DNA: TGTGCCAGCAGCTTGGACCCGCTACAGACCCAGTACTTC.